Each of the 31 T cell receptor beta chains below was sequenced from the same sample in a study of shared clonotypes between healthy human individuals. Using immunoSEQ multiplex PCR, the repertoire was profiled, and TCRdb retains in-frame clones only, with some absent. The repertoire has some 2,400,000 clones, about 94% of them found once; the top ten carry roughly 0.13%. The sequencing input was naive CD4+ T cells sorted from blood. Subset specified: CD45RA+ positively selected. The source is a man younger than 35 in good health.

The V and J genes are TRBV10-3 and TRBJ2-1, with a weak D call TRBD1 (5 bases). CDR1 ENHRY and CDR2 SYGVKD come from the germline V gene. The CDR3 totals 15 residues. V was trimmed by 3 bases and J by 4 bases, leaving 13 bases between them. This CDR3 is CAISDGAGEYNEQFF. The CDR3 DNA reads TGTGCCATCAGTGATGGGGCTGGAGAGTACAATGAGCAGTTCTTC.

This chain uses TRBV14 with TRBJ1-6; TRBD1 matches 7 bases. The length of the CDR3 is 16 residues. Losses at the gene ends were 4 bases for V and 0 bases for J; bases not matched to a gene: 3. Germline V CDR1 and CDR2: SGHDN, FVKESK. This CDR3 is CASSPSGGSYNSPLHF. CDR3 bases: TGTGCCAGCAGCCCTTCAGGGGGCTCCTATAATTCACCCCTCCACTTT. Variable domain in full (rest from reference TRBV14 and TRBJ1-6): EAGVTQFPSHSVIEKGQTVTLRCDPISGHDNLYWYRRVMGKEIKFLLHFVKESKQDESGMPNNRFLAERTGGTYSTLKVQPAELEDSGVYFCASSPSGGSYNSPLHFGNGTRLTVT.

This CDR3 is CASRTWGSRTDTQYF. CDR3 nucleotides: TGTGCCAGCAGGACGTGGGGCTCTCGCACAGATACGCAGTATTTT. This chain uses TRBV27 with TRBJ2-3; D might be TRBD1 (5 bases). The CDR3 is 15 residues long. The V end lost 6 bases, the J end lost 1 base, and 14 bases lay between the germline ends. CDR1 and CDR2 from the germline V gene are MNHEY and SMNVEV (reference sequence).

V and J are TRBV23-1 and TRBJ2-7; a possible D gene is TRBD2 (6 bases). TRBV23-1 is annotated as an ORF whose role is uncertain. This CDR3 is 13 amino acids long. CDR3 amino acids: CVRREYTSYEQYF. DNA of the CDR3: TGCGTTAGGAGGGAATATACTTCCTACGAGCAGTACTTC.

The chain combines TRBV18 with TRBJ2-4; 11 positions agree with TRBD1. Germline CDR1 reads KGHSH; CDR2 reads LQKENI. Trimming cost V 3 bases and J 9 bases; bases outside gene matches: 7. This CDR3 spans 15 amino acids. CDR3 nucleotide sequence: TGTGCCAGCTCACCGGGACAGGGGGAAAGCGGCATTCAGTACTTC. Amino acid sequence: CASSPGQGESGIQYF. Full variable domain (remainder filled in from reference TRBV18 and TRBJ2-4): NAGVMQNPRHLVRRRGQEARLRCSPMKGHSHVYWYRQLPEEGLKFMVYLQKENIIDESGMPKERFSAEFPKEGPSILRIQQVVRGDSAAYFCASSPGQGESGIQYFGAGTRLSVL.

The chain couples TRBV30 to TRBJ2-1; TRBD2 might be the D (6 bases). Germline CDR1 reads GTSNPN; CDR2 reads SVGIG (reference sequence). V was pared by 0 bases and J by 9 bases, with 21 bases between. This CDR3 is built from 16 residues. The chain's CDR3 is CAWSVRGTNVFAEQFF. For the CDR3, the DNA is TGTGCCTGGAGTGTACGGGGGACCAACGTATTCGCTGAGCAGTTCTTC. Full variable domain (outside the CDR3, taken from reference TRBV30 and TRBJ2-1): SQTIHQWPATLVQPVGSPLSLECTVEGTSNPNLYWYRQAAGRGLQLLFYSVGIGQISSEVPQNLSASRPQDRQFILSSKKLLLSDSGFYLCAWSVRGTNVFAEQFFGPGTRLTVL.

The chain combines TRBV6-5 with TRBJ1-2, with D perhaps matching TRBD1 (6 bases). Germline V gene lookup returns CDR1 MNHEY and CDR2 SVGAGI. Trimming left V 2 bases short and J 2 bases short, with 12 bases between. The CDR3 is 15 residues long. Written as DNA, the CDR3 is TGTGCCAGCAGTTACGGGGGGGCTAGAAACTATGGCTACACCTTC. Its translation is CASSYGGARNYGYTF.

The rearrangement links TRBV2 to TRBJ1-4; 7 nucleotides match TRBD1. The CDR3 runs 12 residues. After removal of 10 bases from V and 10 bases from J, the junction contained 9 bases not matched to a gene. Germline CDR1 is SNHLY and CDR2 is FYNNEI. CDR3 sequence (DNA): TGTGCCATCCAGGGGGGGCCCGTAAAACTGTTTTTT. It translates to CAIQGGPVKLFF. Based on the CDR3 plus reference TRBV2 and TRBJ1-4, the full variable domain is EPEVTQTPSHQVTQMGQEVILRCVPISNHLYFYWYRQILGQKVEFLVSFYNNEISEKSEIFDDQFSVERPDGSNFTLKIRSTKLEDSAMYFCAIQGGPVKLFFGSGTQLSVL.

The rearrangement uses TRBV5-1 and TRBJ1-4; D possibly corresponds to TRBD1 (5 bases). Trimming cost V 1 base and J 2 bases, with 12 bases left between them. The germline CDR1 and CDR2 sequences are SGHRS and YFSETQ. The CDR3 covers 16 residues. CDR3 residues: CASSLPGSATNEKLFF. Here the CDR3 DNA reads TGCGCCAGCAGCTTGCCAGGGTCGGCGACTAATGAAAAACTGTTTTTT.

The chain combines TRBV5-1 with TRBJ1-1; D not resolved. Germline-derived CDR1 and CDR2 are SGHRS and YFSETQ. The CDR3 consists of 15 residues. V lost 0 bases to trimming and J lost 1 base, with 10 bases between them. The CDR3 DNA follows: TGCGCCAGCAGCTTGGCTTCCGGTGGGAACACTGAAGCTTTCTTT. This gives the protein CASSLASGGNTEAFF.

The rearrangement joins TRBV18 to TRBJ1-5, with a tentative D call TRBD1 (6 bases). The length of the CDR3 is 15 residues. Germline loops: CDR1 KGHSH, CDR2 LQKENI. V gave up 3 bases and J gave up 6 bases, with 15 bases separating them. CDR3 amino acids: CASSPQQGDSQPQHF. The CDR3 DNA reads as TGTGCCAGCTCACCTCAACAGGGTGATAGTCAGCCCCAGCATTTT. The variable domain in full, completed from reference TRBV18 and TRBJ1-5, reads NAGVMQNPRHLVRRRGQEARLRCSPMKGHSHVYWYRQLPEEGLKFMVYLQKENIIDESGMPKERFSAEFPKEGPSILRIQQVVRGDSAAYFCASSPQQGDSQPQHFGDGTRLSIL.

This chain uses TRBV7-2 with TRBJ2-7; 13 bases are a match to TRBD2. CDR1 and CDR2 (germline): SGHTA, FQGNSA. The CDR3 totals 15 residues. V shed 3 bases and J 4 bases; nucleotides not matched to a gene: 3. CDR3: CASSLGTSGMYEQYF. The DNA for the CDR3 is TGTGCCAGCAGCTTGGGGACTAGCGGGATGTACGAGCAGTACTTC.

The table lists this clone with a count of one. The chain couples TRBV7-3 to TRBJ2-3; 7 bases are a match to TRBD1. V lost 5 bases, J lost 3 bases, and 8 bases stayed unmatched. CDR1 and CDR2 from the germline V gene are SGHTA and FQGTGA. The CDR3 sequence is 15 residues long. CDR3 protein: CASSQDRVGTDTQYF. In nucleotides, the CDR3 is TGTGCCAGCAGCCAAGACAGGGTTGGGACAGATACGCAGTATTTT.

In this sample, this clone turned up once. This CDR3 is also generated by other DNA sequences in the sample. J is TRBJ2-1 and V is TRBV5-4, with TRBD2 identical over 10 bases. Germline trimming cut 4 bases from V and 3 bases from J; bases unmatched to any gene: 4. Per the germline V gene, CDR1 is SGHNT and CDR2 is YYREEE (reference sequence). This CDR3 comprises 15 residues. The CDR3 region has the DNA TGTGCCAGCAGCCCAGGGACTAGCGACTACAATGAGCAGTTCTTC. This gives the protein CASSPGTSDYNEQFF.

CDR3 sequence: CASSSKLSTDTQYF. The CDR3 bases are TGTGCCAGCAGTAGCAAACTATCCACAGATACGCAGTATTTT. V is TRBV6-1 and J is TRBJ2-3; D is unresolved. CDR1 is MNHNS, CDR2 SASEGT, per germline. Trimming took off 5 bases at V and 2 bases at J, with 11 bases between the two ends. The CDR3 has 14 residues.

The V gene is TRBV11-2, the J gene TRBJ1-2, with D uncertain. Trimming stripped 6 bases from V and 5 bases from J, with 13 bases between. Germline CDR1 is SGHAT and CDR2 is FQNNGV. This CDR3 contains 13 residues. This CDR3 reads CASRAVGVYGYTF. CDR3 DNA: TGTGCCAGCAGGGCCGTGGGTGTGTATGGCTACACCTTC. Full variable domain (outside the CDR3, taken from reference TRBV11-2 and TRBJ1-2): EAGVAQSPRYKIIEKRQSVAFWCNPISGHATLYWYQQILGQGPKLLIQFQNNGVVDDSQLPKDRFSAERLKGVDSTLKIQPAKLEDSAVYLCASRAVGVYGYTFGSGTRLTVV.

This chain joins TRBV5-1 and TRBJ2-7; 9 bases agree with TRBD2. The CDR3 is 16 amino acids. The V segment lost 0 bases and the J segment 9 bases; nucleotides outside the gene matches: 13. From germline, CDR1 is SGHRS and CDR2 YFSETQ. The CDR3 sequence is CASSLDPSGEPTMQYF. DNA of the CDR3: TGCGCCAGCAGCTTGGACCCTAGCGGGGAACCTACGATGCAGTACTTC.

The CDR3, as DNA: TGTGCCAGCAAACAGGGCTACGGCTACACCTTC. This translates into CASKQGYGYTF. J is TRBJ1-2 and V is TRBV6-5; D is possibly TRBD1 (6 bases). From germline, CDR1 is MNHEY and CDR2 SVGAGI. Trimming stripped 7 bases from V and 8 bases from J, with 11 bases between. The CDR3 extends over 11 amino acids.

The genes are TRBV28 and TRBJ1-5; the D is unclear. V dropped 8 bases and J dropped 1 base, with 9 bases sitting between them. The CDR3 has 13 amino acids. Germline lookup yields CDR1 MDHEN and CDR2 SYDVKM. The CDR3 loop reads CASLLESNQPQHF. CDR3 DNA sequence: TGTGCCAGCCTCTTGGAAAGCAATCAGCCCCAGCATTTT.

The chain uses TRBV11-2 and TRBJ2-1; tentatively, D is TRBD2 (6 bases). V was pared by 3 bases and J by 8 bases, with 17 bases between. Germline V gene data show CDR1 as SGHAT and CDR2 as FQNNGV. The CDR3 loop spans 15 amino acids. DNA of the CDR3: TGTGCCAGCAGCTTGCAGGACTACCCGACCGATGAGCAGTTCTTC. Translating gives CASSLQDYPTDEQFF.

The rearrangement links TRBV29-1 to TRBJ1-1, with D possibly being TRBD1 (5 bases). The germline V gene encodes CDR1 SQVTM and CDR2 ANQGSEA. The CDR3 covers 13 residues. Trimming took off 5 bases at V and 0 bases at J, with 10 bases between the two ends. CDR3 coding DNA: TGCAGCGTTACGGGACTCATGAACACTGAAGCTTTCTTT. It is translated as CSVTGLMNTEAFF.

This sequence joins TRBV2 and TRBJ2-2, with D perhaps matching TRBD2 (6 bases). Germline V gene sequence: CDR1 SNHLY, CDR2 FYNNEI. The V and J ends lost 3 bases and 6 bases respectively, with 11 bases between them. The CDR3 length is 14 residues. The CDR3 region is CASSDRDSPGELFF. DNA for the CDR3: TGTGCCAGCAGTGACCGGGACTCACCCGGGGAGCTGTTTTTT.

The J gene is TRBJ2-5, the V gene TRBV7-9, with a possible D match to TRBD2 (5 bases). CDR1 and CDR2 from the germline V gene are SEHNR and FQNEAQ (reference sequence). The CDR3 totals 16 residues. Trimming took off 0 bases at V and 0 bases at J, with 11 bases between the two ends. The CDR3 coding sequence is TGTGCCAGCAGCTTAGCCCGGGGTGCAGACCAAGAGACCCAGTACTTC. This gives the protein CASSLARGADQETQYF.

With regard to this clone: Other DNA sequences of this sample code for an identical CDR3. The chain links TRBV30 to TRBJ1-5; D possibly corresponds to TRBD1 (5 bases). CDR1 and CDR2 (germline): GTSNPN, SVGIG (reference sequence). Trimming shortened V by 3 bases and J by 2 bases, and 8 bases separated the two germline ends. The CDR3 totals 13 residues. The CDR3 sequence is CAWSPGRNQPQHF. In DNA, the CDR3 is TGTGCCTGGAGCCCGGGGCGCAATCAGCCCCAGCATTTT.

In DNA, the CDR3 is TGTGCCAGCAGTCCGCGGACAGGGGTGAACTATGGCTACACCTTC. Encoded protein: CASSPRTGVNYGYTF. The V and J genes are TRBV27 and TRBJ1-2; 9 nucleotides agree with TRBD1. CDR3 length equals 15 residues. Germline values: CDR1 MNHEY, CDR2 SMNVEV (reference sequence). J lost 2 bases, V lost 5 bases, and 6 bases had no gene match.

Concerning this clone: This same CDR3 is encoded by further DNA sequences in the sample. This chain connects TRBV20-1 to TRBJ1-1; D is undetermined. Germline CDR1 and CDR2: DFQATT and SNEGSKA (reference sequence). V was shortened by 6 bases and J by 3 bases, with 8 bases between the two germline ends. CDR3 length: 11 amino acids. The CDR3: CSAVRDTEAFF. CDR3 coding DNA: TGCAGTGCGGTAAGGGACACTGAAGCTTTCTTT.

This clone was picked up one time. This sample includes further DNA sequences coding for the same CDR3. The CDR3 coding sequence is TGTGCCAGCTCACCAGGACAGGGGTCTTCCTACGAGCAGTACTTC. It specifies CASSPGQGSSYEQYF. The chain uses TRBV18 and TRBJ2-7; 9 bases match TRBD1. V lost 2 bases, J lost 1 base, and 3 bases stayed unmatched. CDR1 and CDR2 (germline): KGHSH, LQKENI. The CDR3 contains 15 residues. Together with reference TRBV18 and TRBJ2-7, the CDR3 gives the full variable domain: NAGVMQNPRHLVRRRGQEARLRCSPMKGHSHVYWYRQLPEEGLKFMVYLQKENIIDESGMPKERFSAEFPKEGPSILRIQQVVRGDSAAYFCASSPGQGSSYEQYFGPGTRLTVT.

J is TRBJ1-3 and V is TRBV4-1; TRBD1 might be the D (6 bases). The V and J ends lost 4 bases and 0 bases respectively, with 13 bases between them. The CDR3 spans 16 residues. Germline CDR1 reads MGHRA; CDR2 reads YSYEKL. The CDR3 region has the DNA TGCGCCAGCAGCCTCTCGGACAGCAGCTCTGGAAACACCATATATTTT. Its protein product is CASSLSDSSSGNTIYF.

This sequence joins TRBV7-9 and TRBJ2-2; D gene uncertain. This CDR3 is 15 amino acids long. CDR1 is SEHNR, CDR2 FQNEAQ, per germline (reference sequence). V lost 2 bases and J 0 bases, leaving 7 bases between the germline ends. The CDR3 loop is CASSLWGTNTGELFF. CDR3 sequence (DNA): TGTGCCAGCAGCTTATGGGGAACGAACACCGGGGAGCTGTTTTTT.

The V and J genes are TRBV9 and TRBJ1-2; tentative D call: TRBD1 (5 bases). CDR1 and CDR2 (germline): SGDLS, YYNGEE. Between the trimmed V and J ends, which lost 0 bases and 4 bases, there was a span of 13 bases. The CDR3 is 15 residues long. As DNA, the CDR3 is TGTGCCAGCAGCGTAGACCAGGGCTTTTTCTATGGCTACACCTTC. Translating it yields CASSVDQGFFYGYTF.

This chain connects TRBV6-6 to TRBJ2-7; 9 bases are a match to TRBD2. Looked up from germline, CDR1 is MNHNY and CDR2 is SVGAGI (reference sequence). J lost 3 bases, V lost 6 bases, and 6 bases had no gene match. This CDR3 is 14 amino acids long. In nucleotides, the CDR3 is TGTGCCAGCAGAAAGCGGGGGGCGGACTACGAGCAGTACTTC. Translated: CASRKRGADYEQYF.